The sequence of this T cell receptor (beta chain) was determined in a study of blood T cells in healthy people across ages. V lost 1 base to trimming and J lost 4 bases, with 11 bases between them. The CDR3 is 14 amino acids. Per the germline V gene, CDR1 is SGHRS and CDR2 is YFSETQ. A second roughly 6 to 11 cycle PCR used barcoded and J-beta primers. A 12-random-nucleotide template-switch adaptor tagged each cDNA molecule. TCRdb reprocessed the 5' RACE reads with MiXCR, giving one entry per CDR3 protein. The sample comprises some 370,000 distinct CDR3 sequences, 50% to 60% of which are singletons, and about 54% rests with the top ten.

The receptor was derived from a man in his 60s in good health. Material: blood. This chain joins TRBV5-1 and TRBJ2-5; a weak D match, TRBD1 (5 bases). DNA for the CDR3: TGCGCCAGCAGCTTGAGGGGAATTGGAGAGACCCAGTACTTC. Encoded protein: CASSLRGIGETQYF.